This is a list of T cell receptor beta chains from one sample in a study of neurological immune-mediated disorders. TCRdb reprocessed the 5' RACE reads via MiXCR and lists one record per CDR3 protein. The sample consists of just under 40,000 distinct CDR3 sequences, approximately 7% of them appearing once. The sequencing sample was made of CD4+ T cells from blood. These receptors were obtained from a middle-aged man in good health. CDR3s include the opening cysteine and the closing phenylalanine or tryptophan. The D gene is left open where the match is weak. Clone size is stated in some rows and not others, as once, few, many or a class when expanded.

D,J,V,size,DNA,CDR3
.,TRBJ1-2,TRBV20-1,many,TGCAGTGCTAGAGAGGCCCGGGGGCAGGGCTATGGCTACACCTTC,CSAREARGQGYGYTF
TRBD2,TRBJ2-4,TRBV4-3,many,TGCGCCAGCAGCCAAGATGTCGCGGGAGCGGCCAAAAACATTCAGTACTTC,CASSQDVAGAAKNIQYF
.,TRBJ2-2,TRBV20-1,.,TGCAGTGCTAGACCACTTAACACCGGGGAGCTGTTTTTT,CSARPLNTGELFF
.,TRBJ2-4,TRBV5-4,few,TGTGCCAGCAGCCCTGGGGGGGCGTATGACATTCAGTACTTC,CASSPGGAYDIQYF
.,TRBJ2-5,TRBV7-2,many,TGTGCCAGCAGCCCCGTTGGGGGGGGGGCGAGTCAAGAGACCCAGTACTTC,CASSPVGGGASQETQYF
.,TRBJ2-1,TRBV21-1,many,TGTGCCAGCAGCCCTAGGAGCGGGAGGGCCGATTACAATGAGCAGTTCTTC,CASSPRSGRADYNEQFF
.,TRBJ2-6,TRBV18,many,TGTGCCAGCTCACCTTCAGCCCAATTATCTGGGGCCAACGTCCTGACTTTC,CASSPSAQLSGANVLTF
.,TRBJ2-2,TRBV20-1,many,TGCAGTGCCAGGTGGGGAACGAACACCGGGGAGCTGTTTTTT,CSARWGTNTGELFF
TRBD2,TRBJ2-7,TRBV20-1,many,TGCAGTGCTAGAGATCTTCGGACTAGCGGGAAATCCTACGAGCAGTACTTC,CSARDLRTSGKSYEQYF
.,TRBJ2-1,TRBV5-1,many,TGCGCCAGCAGCTTGGCCCTGATTAGATCCTACAATGAGCAGTTCTTC,CASSLALIRSYNEQFF
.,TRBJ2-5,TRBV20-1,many,TGCAGTGCTCTCGGACGGGCCTCCCAAGAGACCCAGTACTTC,CSALGRASQETQYF
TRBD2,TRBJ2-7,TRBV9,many,TGTGCCAGCAGCGCACGCGAGAGCGGGAGGGCTTACGAGCAGTACTTC,CASSARESGRAYEQYF
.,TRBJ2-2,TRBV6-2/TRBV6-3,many,TGTGCCAGCAGTCAAGGGACCCCCGGGGAGCTGTTTTTT,CASSQGTPGELFF
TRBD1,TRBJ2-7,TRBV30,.,TGTGCCTGGAGTGAGAAGACAGGGGGCTTATTTGTCTACGAGCAGTACTTC,CAWSEKTGGLFVYEQYF